This T cell receptor beta chain stems from a study of T-cell reconstitution after alpha-beta-depleted transplantation in children. Ten or more counts support this clonotype. Germline V gene data show CDR1 as SGHRS and CDR2 as YFSETQ. The CDR3 contains 16 residues. The V gene lost 0 bases and the J gene lost 0 bases, with 9 bases spanning the gap. A library of TCRbeta sequences, prepared with unique molecular identifiers, was generated. One entry per CDR3 protein results from TCRdb running MiXCR on the PCR reads. Among about 300,000 distinct CDR3 sequences, about 9.5% were seen once, and the ten largest hold 7.5%.

The sequence came from a boy under two years old with acute myeloid leukemia, due to receive a stem cell transplant. The specimen was PBMCs, collected before TCRalphabeta/CD19-depleted stem cell transplant. The chain is built from TRBV5-1 and TRBJ2-2; TRBD1 might be the D (6 bases). CDR3 sequence (DNA): TGCGCCAGCAGCTTGGCAGGGGCCCCGAACACCGGGGAGCTGTTTTTT. Translating it yields CASSLAGAPNTGELFF. Full variable domain (outside the CDR3, taken from reference TRBV5-1 and TRBJ2-2): KAGVTQTPRYLIKTRGQQVTLSCSPISGHRSVSWYQQTPGQGLQFLFEYFSETQRNKGNFPGRFSGRQFSNSRSEMNVSTLELGDSALYLCASSLAGAPNTGELFFGEGSRLTVL.